This T cell receptor beta chain came from a study of cytomegalovirus exposure and HLA in healthy donors. CDR1 is MNHNS and CDR2 is SASEGT in the germline V gene. Unmatched junction bases numbered 6, after V lost 5 bases and J lost 2 bases. This CDR3 contains 14 residues. Amplification used 60 Vbeta primers and 13 Jbeta primers. Clones were sequenced by immunoSEQ multiplex PCR, and TCRdb holds only the in-frame ones, with some missing. This table has 100,000 to 120,000 clones, around four fifths appearing once. Whole-study findings and limits: A classifier reportedly called cytomegalovirus status with high sensitivity and specificity. By HLA locus, TCR association rates varied in a later analysis, with DRB1 showing the most and HLA-C the fewest.

A word on this clone: Its antigen remains unknown.

The clonotype originates from a man aged 25 to 40 in good health and CMV-seropositive. Sequencing input: PBMCs. This chain joins TRBV6-1 and TRBJ2-7, with TRBD1 matching 7 bases. CDR3 region: CASSSNRGPYEQYF. CDR3 bases: TGTGCCAGCAGTTCAAACAGGGGTCCCTACGAGCAGTACTTC.